This record concerns one TCR beta chain sequence. CDR3 length: 15 amino acids. Germline loops: CDR1 MNHEY, CDR2 SVGEGT. V lost 6 bases, J lost 1 base, and 4 bases stayed unmatched. This sample stems from a study of blood T cell repertoires in COVID-19. Turning to the study itself: The study drew acute and convalescent COVID-19 samples from the United States, Italy and Spain. The analysed material was cDNA or gDNA that came from T cells, B-cell-depleted T cells, or PBMCs.

In the original analysis: The assay estimated nucleated cells by amplifying reference gene primers. Sequencing was performed with immunoSEQ multiplex PCR; in TCRdb, only in-frame clones are kept and a portion is missing. That table is the source of V, J and clone size, and D and trimming were worked out from the DNA. The sample has approximately 310,000 clones, around 90% seen once; the top ten hold 1%. This receptor was taken from a man between 45 and 60 years old with active or convalescent COVID-19. The specimen sequenced was peripheral blood. The rearrangement uses TRBV6-2 or TRBV6-3 and TRBJ2-2; 8 bases are a match to TRBD1. Here the CDR3 reads CASSLTGVNTGELFF. In nucleotides, the CDR3 is TGTGCCAGCAGCCTGACAGGGGTGAACACCGGGGAGCTGTTTTTT.